This T cell receptor beta chain was captured in a study of cytomegalovirus exposure and HLA in healthy donors (dated by TCRdb to about 2017). Describing the broader study: In an earlier analysis of under 600 of the donors, 276 Gb of sequence data and just under 120 million unique TCR beta sequences from 150 million to 200 million T cells were reported. About 300 gigabases of sequencing data and tens of millions of unique TCR sequences were included in an early release covering about 600 HLA-typed donors. Among the roughly 400 genotyped donors, around 81% belonged to the genetic ancestry cluster associated with self-reported Caucasian donors. The study was designed to test whether signatures of past pathogen exposure could be identified by cataloging public T cell receptors. Using immunosequencing, the study profiled T cell repertoires from 550 to 750 subjects and related those repertoires to cytomegalovirus serostatus. Along with the roughly 670-subject first cohort, a separate validation cohort of around 120 different subjects was used. To predict cytomegalovirus infection status, the study brought together high-throughput TCR immunosequencing, statistical association of individual TCRs with disease status, and machine learning. To study patterns of TCR occurrence, a later analysis re-analyzed previously published TCR beta repertoires from 700 or so donors and added high-resolution HLA genotyping. Rather than using new phenotypic data, the later analysis identified candidate immune exposures from TCR beta sequences and from how often those sequences occurred across donors. An earlier analysis of several hundred of the donors applied high-throughput TCR beta sequencing to assess whether each TCR beta V gene segment acted as functional or pseudogenic. Donor age, sex, ethnicity and CMV serostatus were collected together with the repertoire data. In a later genetic analysis, genome-wide SNP genotypes for 398 of the 666 donors were used, and that subset was treated as a discovery cohort. All discovery cohort repertoires had been generated on a single sequencing platform. HLA typing covered class I and class II loci at four-digit resolution. The number of donors typed differed by locus, with about 629-640 for A, B, C, DRB1 and DQB1, roughly 520 for DQA1, approximately 570 for DPA1, and some 470 for DPB1. Because of strong linkage in the cohort, a handful of DR-DQ haplotypes were treated as single units for association and clustering. Among around 400 genotyped donors of the cohort, an average of approximately 200,000 unique TCR beta nucleotide sequences was sequenced per donor, of which roughly 18% were non-productive.

The germline V gene encodes CDR1 SGDLS and CDR2 YYNGEE. Measured from the cysteine to the phenylalanine, the CDR3 is 16 residues long. The CDR3 DNA has 48 bases and is translated from base 1. Trimming takes 3 bases from V and 7 bases from J, and the germline ends sit 22 bases apart. Points the paper makes about the study in general: CMV serostatus was the only immune exposure information available for the cohort. The earlier analysis of some 540 of the donors excluded roughly 17 rarely observed V segments, including chromosome 9 orphons, because counts were too low. In a later analysis, most CMV-associated TCR beta chains were found to appear HLA-restricted, with HLA associations seemingly driven largely by CMV exposure. In a later genetic analysis, fewer N-insertions in productive TCRs were reported among donors in an Asian-associated ancestry cluster than the approximately 630-donor mean. Linkage disequilibrium might explain the correlated functional status among segregating V segments, but an unknown experimental factor could not be excluded. According to the authors, the approach could potentially be generalized to other disease states and immunological phenotypes. According to a later analysis, TCR association rates differed among HLA loci, with DRB1 alleles showing the most associated TCRs and HLA-C alleles showing the fewest. A further reported finding was that TCR beta sequences accurately predicted the HLA-A and HLA-B alleles for most subjects in the first cohort. In a later analysis, HLA-associated TCR beta chains showed more clonal expansion and lower generation probabilities than non-associated chains that were equally common. Strong co-occurrence of HLA alleles, especially DR and DQ, made assigning TCR associations to individual alleles difficult. This cohort had only TCR beta chains sequenced, and the lack of alpha or paired-chain data limited which features could be detected. Because HLA typing was unavailable for some donors at each locus, only the typed subset was used in association tests. The classifier was reported to diagnose cytomegalovirus status with high specificity and sensitivity in both the original and validation cohorts. The study listed 164 TCR beta chains as associated with cytomegalovirus. In vitro tests confirmed that a few of the cytomegalovirus-associated TCR beta chains recognize cytomegalovirus antigens. Broadly in line with IMGT annotations, most TCR beta V segments showed up in productive rearrangements about 87% or about 30% of the time in an earlier analysis of approximately 640 of the donors. A later analysis reported that several top co-occurrence clusters appeared linked to parvovirus B19, influenza, CMV and Epstein-Barr virus. A later analysis associated 15,000 or so TCR beta sequences with specific HLA alleles at a false discovery rate of 0.05. The presence/absence analyses assumed that sequencing depth was roughly uniform across donors, and that assumption may not be true. V-gene and J-gene trimming of TCR beta chains was associated with a missense DCLRE1C variant in a later genetic analysis, and the association was replicated in an independent cohort. A cluster of highly shared sequence variants was judged likely to represent a technical artifact of the sequencing pipeline. Most TCR sequences were observed very rarely across donors, whereas some public TCRs were present in many individuals. The 87-base-pair reads could not distinguish some IMGT-functional V segments, including TRBV6-2 and TRBV6-3, so those segments were excluded.

In regard to this clone: Its antigen remains undetermined. No clone much larger than this one lies a single base away; base qualities are absent.

The protocol used for the library was the immunoSEQ multiplex PCR assay. The multiplex PCR relied on a mix of 60 forward primers for TCR Vbeta segments and 13 reverse primers for TCR Jbeta segments. Amplification of the CDR3 region of rearranged TCR beta genes was performed with a multiplex PCR assay on genomic DNA. On the Illumina HiSeq System, the amplified TCR beta libraries were sequenced as 87-base-pair reads. The published analysis was carried out like this. In a later analysis, some 80 million unique TCR beta chains were counted across the roughly 670 repertoires, and roughly 10 million of these chains were shared by at least two donors. To remove PCR and sequencing errors, raw reads were error-corrected and collapsed into unique sequences using a nearest-neighbor algorithm that merged closely related sequences. CDR3 sequences were aligned to IMGT reference sequences to assign V, D and J gene segments. For a sequence to be retained, at least a six-nucleotide match to both a V gene segment and a J gene segment was required. Rearrangements were called productive when the CDR3 lacked stop codons and stayed in frame with V and J; all others were non-productive. CDR3 was defined according to IMGT convention as the region running from the second conserved V-encoded cysteine to the conserved J-encoded phenylalanine. In an earlier analysis of just under 600 of the donors, sequences lacking an unambiguous match to a single V gene segment were excluded. An earlier analysis of just under 600 of the donors called V segments functional above 56.7% productive rearrangements and segregating when the between-donor standard deviation exceeded 5%. A statistical classification framework was built for diagnosing cytomegalovirus status from the catalog of TCR beta chain sequences. In a later analysis, TCR nucleotide sequences were compared against IMGT/GENE-DB human TR gene sequences so that V and J genes could be assigned. The TCRdist pipeline was used in a later analysis to assign CDR3 sequences and most-parsimonious VDJ recombination scenarios. A later analysis defined each TCR beta chain by its CDR3 amino acid sequence plus V-gene family, and excluded reads lacking a unique V-gene family. To address suspected cross-contamination and a sequencing artifact, a later analysis removed approximately 590 highly shared, low-generation-probability nucleotide sequences. For each public chain, a later analysis derived a clonal expansion index from normalized ranks of inferred template counts within each repertoire. A later analysis computed generation probabilities with a VDJ recombination model fitted to out-of-frame rearrangements, and checked the results against IGoR. In a later analysis, TCR-TCR, TCR-HLA and TCR-CMV co-occurrence was scored with hypergeometric tests, and a repertoire-size bias correction was applied to TCR pairs. In a later analysis, false discovery rates were estimated by permuting HLA or CMV assignments 20 times. In a later analysis, co-occurring TCRs were grouped with DBSCAN, and TCRdist sequence similarity was added when clustering was performed within HLA-allele-positive subsets. For co-occurrence clustering, repertoires with fewer than 30,000 or more than 120,000 public chains were excluded, along with a handful of repertoires with anomalous nucleotide sharing. Drawn from immuneACCESS, this table holds only the in-frame rearrangements with V and J called that TCRdb kept. Clones are partly lost; checked studies trace under half to an unresolved V gene and leave the rest unexplained. Clone size and V and J calls were adopted from that table, with D and trimming inferred from the DNA. The sample contains 150,000 to 200,000 clones, more than 65% of them found a single time. The ten biggest clones cover approximately 4.4% of the sample.

In total, roughly 670 healthy bone marrow donors made up the cohort. All cohort members were sampled while nominally healthy, although unrecorded immune exposures were likely present. The donor tested CMV seropositive and was one of the 289 seropositive cohort members. A peripheral blood sample was collected from each donor, and TCR beta sequencing was performed on peripheral blood mononuclear cells. The Qiagen DNeasy Blood Extraction Kit was used to extract genomic DNA from the blood cell samples. What was sequenced was PBMCs. Recombination joined TRBV9 with TRBJ1-2; the D region possibly corresponds to TRBD1 (6 bases align). This TCR was recovered from a man aged 18 to 30 in good health and CMV-seropositive. This receptor carries the CDR3 CASSDMKALRGSGYTF. The DNA sequence is TGTGCCAGCAGCGATATGAAGGCCCTCAGGGGCAGTGGCTACACCTTC.